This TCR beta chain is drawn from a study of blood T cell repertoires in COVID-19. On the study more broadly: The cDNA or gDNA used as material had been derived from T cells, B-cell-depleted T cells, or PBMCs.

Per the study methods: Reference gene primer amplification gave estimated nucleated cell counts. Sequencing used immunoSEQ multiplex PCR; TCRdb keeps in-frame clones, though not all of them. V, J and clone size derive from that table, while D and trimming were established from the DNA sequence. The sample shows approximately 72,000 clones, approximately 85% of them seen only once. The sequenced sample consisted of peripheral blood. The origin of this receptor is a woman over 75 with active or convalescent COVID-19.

CDR3 in amino acids: CAISEGQGETGNTIYF. The DNA for the CDR3 is TGTGCCATCAGTGAGGGACAGGGAGAAACTGGAAACACCATATATTTT. The rearrangement links TRBV10-3 to TRBJ1-3, with 8 bases that match TRBD1. V lost 2 bases and J lost 2; bases outside the gene matches: 5. Germline loops: CDR1 ENHRY, CDR2 SYGVKD. The CDR3 length is 16 residues.